These 25 T cell receptor beta chains came from one sample sequenced in a study of Ad26.COV2.S vaccination and SARS-CoV-2 variants listed by TCRdb under 2021. What this sample's treatment or condition label stands for: approximately 18 received Ad26.COV2.S at low or high dose, single or two shots; about 5 received placebo; per-sample allocation not given. Repertoires of vaccine and placebo recipients were sequenced from samples collected on day 63 after the first injection. Libraries were made using the immunoSEQ multiplex PCR assay. Here the immuneACCESS table is served through TCRdb, limited to in-frame sequences with V and J called. Missing clones are a known gap in these copies; in checked studies unresolved V genes cover under half, and the rest lacks a known reason. This sample holds about 680,000 clones; more than 70% were observed only once. Together, the top ten hold approximately 1.5% of the sample.

The material was peripheral blood, obtained in a trial of Ad26.COV2.S vaccine versus placebo. The receptors come from a person between 18 and 65 years old who received the Ad26.COV2.S COVID-19 vaccine or a placebo.

This clone has a handful of counts. V gene TRBV10-1 combines with J gene TRBJ2-2; tentatively, D is TRBD1 or TRBD2 (6 bases each). CDR1 and CDR2 from the germline V gene are WNHNN and SYGVQD (reference sequence). The CDR3 extends over 16 amino acids. V lost 2 bases to trimming and J lost 0 bases, with 10 bases between them. CDR3 region: CASSEAGHTNTGELFF. DNA for the CDR3: TGCGCCAGCAGTGAGGCGGGACACACGAACACCGGGGAGCTGTTTTTT.

The chain carries TRBV20-1 and TRBJ2-7, with D unresolved. The CDR3 is 11 amino acids. V dropped 6 bases and J dropped 9 bases, with 15 bases sitting between them. Germline values: CDR1 DFQATT, CDR2 SNEGSKA (reference sequence). As DNA, the CDR3 is TGCAGTGCCACCGAGCTGGCTGTGCAGTACTTC. This gives the protein CSATELAVQYF.

This sequence joins TRBV11-3 and TRBJ2-7, with a tentative D call TRBD2 (6 bases). Trimming removed 5 bases at V and 2 bases at J, with 13 bases between. CDR1 is SGHNT, CDR2 YENEEA, per germline. There are 14 residues in the CDR3. The CDR3 region is CASSDSGRPYEQYF. Written as DNA, the CDR3 is TGTGCCAGCAGCGATAGCGGTAGGCCCTACGAGCAGTACTTC.

The gene calls are TRBV24-1 and TRBJ2-3; the match to TRBD2 covers 7 bases. Germline values: CDR1 KGHDR, CDR2 SFDVKD. V was pared by 3 bases and J by 0 bases, with 2 bases of the junction left unmatched. This CDR3 comprises 15 residues. The DNA for the CDR3 is TGTGCCACCAGTGATGATAGCGGGAGCACAGATACGCAGTATTTT. It specifies CATSDDSGSTDTQYF.

The chain links TRBV5-5 to TRBJ2-5, with D perhaps being TRBD1 or TRBD2 (6 bases each). Trimming took 0 bases from V and 5 from J, leaving 11 bases between them. CDR1 and CDR2 (germline): SGHKS, YYEKEE (reference sequence). This CDR3 has 14 residues. The CDR3 nucleotides are TGTGCCAGCAGCTTGGAGAGGGGGAGGGAGACCCAGTACTTC. Its translation is CASSLERGRETQYF.

The CDR3, as DNA: TGTGCCAGCAGTTGGAACCGAGCAGACCCCCTCCACTTT. This gives the protein CASSWNRADPLHF. This chain connects TRBV6-2 or TRBV6-3 to TRBJ1-6; no definite D call. Trimming removed 4 bases from V and 13 bases from J, with 14 bases in between. Germline V gene lookup returns CDR1 MNHEY and CDR2 SVGEGT. The CDR3 has 13 residues.

The CDR3 is CASSPPDKNTEAFF. The DNA for the CDR3 is TGTGCCAGCTCACCCCCAGACAAGAACACTGAAGCTTTCTTT. V and J are TRBV18 and TRBJ1-1; no clear D. Germline lookup yields CDR1 KGHSH and CDR2 LQKENI. The ends were cut back, 3 bases at V and 1 base at J, with 9 bases in the middle. The CDR3 sequence is 14 residues long. The full variable domain, its missing parts supplied by reference TRBV18 and TRBJ1-1, is NAGVMQNPRHLVRRRGQEARLRCSPMKGHSHVYWYRQLPEEGLKFMVYLQKENIIDESGMPKERFSAEFPKEGPSILRIQQVVRGDSAAYFCASSPPDKNTEAFFGQGTRLTVV.

This rearrangement joins TRBV11-1 to TRBJ2-4; D ambiguous. The V end lost 3 bases, the J end lost 7 bases, and 13 bases lay between the germline ends. Per germline, CDR1 SGHAT and CDR2 FQDESV (reference sequence). This CDR3 has 14 amino acids. The CDR3 bases are TGTGCCAGCAGCTTCTGGGCCCAGCCCAACATTCAGTACTTC. Protein: CASSFWAQPNIQYF.

The CDR3 loop is CASSLNLAVSTDTQYF. The CDR3 DNA reads TGTGCCAGCAGCTTAAATTTGGCGGTTAGCACAGATACGCAGTATTTT. The rearrangement uses TRBV7-2 and TRBJ2-3; no clear D. This CDR3 is built from 16 residues. V dropped 2 bases and J dropped 0 bases, with 12 bases sitting between them. Germline values: CDR1 SGHTA, CDR2 FQGNSA.

V and J are TRBV7-9 and TRBJ1-2; 7 bases are a match to TRBD1. V shed 5 bases and J 2 bases; nucleotides not matched to a gene: 17. The germline V gene has CDR1 SEHNR and CDR2 FQNEAQ (reference sequence). The CDR3 has 18 amino acids. CDR3 nucleotides: TGTGCCAGCAGCCCCACTAGGATAGTTCCGACAGGGAACTATGGCTACACCTTC. This gives the protein CASSPTRIVPTGNYGYTF.

The chain is built from TRBV27 and TRBJ2-7; possibly TRBD1 for D (5 bases). Germline V lookup: CDR1 MNHEY, CDR2 SMNVEV (reference sequence). The CDR3 totals 13 residues. V dropped 3 bases and J dropped 3 bases, with 9 bases sitting between them. The CDR3 DNA follows: TGTGCCAGCAGTTTGGACAATGACTACGAGCAGTACTTC. Encoded protein: CASSLDNDYEQYF.

The DNA of the CDR3 is TGTGCCAGCAGCTTAGAGGGACAGAGGCGAGAAAAACTGTTTTTT. It specifies CASSLEGQRREKLFF. The chain recombines TRBV7-2 with TRBJ1-4; 7 bases fit TRBD1. This CDR3 spans 15 amino acids. The V gene's germline CDR1 is SGHTA and CDR2 FQGNSA. V trimming: 1 base; J trimming: 8 bases; junction bases outside the gene matches: 7.

The CDR3 sequence is CASSPSPPDTQYF. The CDR3 DNA follows: TGTGCCAGCTCACCTTCCCCTCCAGATACGCAGTATTTT. J is TRBJ2-3 and V is TRBV18; D is ambiguous. CDR3 length: 13 amino acids. Germline CDR1 is KGHSH and CDR2 is LQKENI. V lost 3 bases to trimming and J lost 4 bases, with 8 bases between them.

V usage is TRBV27 and J usage is TRBJ2-7; D assignment may be TRBD1 or TRBD2 (5 bases each). The CDR3 is 15 amino acids. Germline-derived CDR1 and CDR2 are MNHEY and SMNVEV (reference sequence). Between the trimmed V and J ends, which lost 0 bases and 2 bases, there was a span of 11 bases. The CDR3 loop reads CASSLSPRGAYEQYF. The CDR3 DNA is TGTGCCAGCAGTTTATCTCCACGAGGGGCCTACGAGCAGTACTTC.

The chain uses TRBV6-5 and TRBJ2-5; 13 bases are a match to TRBD2. The germline CDR1 and CDR2 sequences are MNHEY and SVGAGI. The CDR3 is 14 residues long. With V trimmed by 6 bases and J by 6 bases, 4 bases remained unmatched. CDR3 nucleotide sequence: TGTGCCAGCAGGACTAGCGGGGGGTGGAAGACCCAGTACTTC. Its translation is CASRTSGGWKTQYF.

V and J are TRBV7-9 and TRBJ2-1; TRBD2 is a possible D gene (6 bases). This CDR3 has 16 amino acids. Trimming took off 5 bases at V and 7 bases at J, with 21 bases between the two ends. Per the germline V gene, CDR1 is SEHNR and CDR2 is FQNEAQ (reference sequence). The CDR3 DNA follows: TGTGCCAGCAGCCTTGGTCTTTCGCGGGATGGGAATGAGCAGTTCTTC. Translation gives CASSLGLSRDGNEQFF.

The chain uses TRBV12-5 and TRBJ2-7, with D unresolved. Trimming removed 0 bases from V and 0 bases from J, with 9 bases in between. Germline V gives CDR1 LGHNT, CDR2 FRNRAP. The CDR3 length is 15 residues. The CDR3 here is CASGLVQESSYEQYF. As DNA, the CDR3 is TGTGCTAGTGGTTTGGTGCAGGAGAGCTCCTACGAGCAGTACTTC.

The rearrangement joins TRBV28 to TRBJ2-7; D remains ambiguous. The germline V gene has CDR1 MDHEN and CDR2 SYDVKM. V lost 6 bases and J lost 2, with 14 bases in between. This CDR3 is built from 14 residues. The CDR3 sequence: CASSRAPLTYEQYF. CDR3 bases: TGTGCCAGCAGCCGGGCGCCCCTGACCTACGAGCAGTACTTC.

The J gene is TRBJ1-5, the V gene TRBV19; TRBD1 agrees at 11 bases. This CDR3 contains 13 residues. Germline V CDR1 and CDR2: LNHDA, SQIVND (reference sequence). Trimming removed 10 bases from V and 7 bases from J; junction bases left unmatched: 6. CDR3 coding DNA: TGTGCCACGAGGGACAGGGGGATGCAGCCCCAGCATTTT. Its protein is CATRDRGMQPQHF. The full variable domain, completed using reference TRBV19 and TRBJ1-5, is DGGITQSPKYLFRKEGQNVTLSCEQNLNHDAMYWYRQDPGQGLRLIYYSQIVNDFQKGDIAEGYSVSREKKESFPLTVTSAQKNPTAFYLCATRDRGMQPQHFGDGTRLSIL.

This chain uses TRBV6-5 with TRBJ2-7; TRBD1 might be the D (5 bases). This CDR3 region has 14 residues. Trimming took off 2 bases at V and 3 bases at J, with 11 bases between the two ends. The V gene's germline CDR1 is MNHEY and CDR2 SVGAGI. DNA for the CDR3: TGTGCCAGCAGTTACGCTGACAGACACTACGAGCAGTACTTC. It yields the protein CASSYADRHYEQYF.

J is TRBJ1-6 and V is TRBV4-3; D possibly corresponds to TRBD1 (5 bases). The CDR3 contains 16 residues. Trimming stripped 3 bases from V and 2 bases from J, with 11 bases between. Per the germline V gene, CDR1 is LGHNA and CDR2 is YSLEER. This CDR3 reads CASSQEGYTYNSPLHF. CDR3 nucleotide sequence: TGCGCCAGCAGCCAGGAGGGGTATACCTATAATTCACCCCTCCACTTT.

The chain's CDR3 is CASSFQAANNSPLHF. CDR3 in DNA: TGTGCCAGCAGTTTCCAGGCCGCCAATAATTCACCCCTCCACTTT. The V and J genes are TRBV27 and TRBJ1-6, with D uncertain. Between the trimmed V and J ends, which lost 3 bases and 5 bases, there was a span of 11 bases. The germline gives CDR1 MNHEY, CDR2 SMNVEV (reference sequence). The CDR3 has 15 residues.

For the CDR3, the DNA is TGTGCCAGCAGGAAGGGGAACGGTTTGAACACTGAAGCTTTCTTT. This gives the protein CASRKGNGLNTEAFF. The chain joins TRBV6-5 to TRBJ1-1, with D perhaps TRBD1 (5 bases). This CDR3 is built from 15 residues. Germline values: CDR1 MNHEY, CDR2 SVGAGI. V lost 6 bases, J lost 0 bases, and 14 bases lay in between.

The chain uses TRBV3-1 (or the pseudogene TRBV3-2) and TRBJ1-2, with 9 positions matching TRBD1. V lost 4 bases, J lost 8 bases, and 5 bases stayed unmatched. Germline V gene data show CDR1 as LGHDT and CDR2 as YNNKEL (reference sequence). The CDR3 contains 13 residues. CDR3 region: CASSPTGGGGYTF. The CDR3 region has the DNA TGTGCCAGCAGCCCGACAGGGGGTGGAGGCTACACCTTC.

V is TRBV7-2 and J is TRBJ2-7, with 13 bases lining up with TRBD2. Germline CDR1 is SGHTA and CDR2 is FQGNSA. The CDR3 consists of 16 residues. V dropped 1 base and J dropped 5; count of bases not matched to a gene: 5. Written as DNA, the CDR3 is TGTGCCAGCAGCTTAGGACTAGCGGGAGGTAACCACGAGCAGTACTTC. This codes for CASSLGLAGGNHEQYF.